This T cell receptor (beta chain) was profiled in a study of beta chain features in type 1 diabetes (dated by TCRdb to 2017 to 2018). General notes on the study: Mean age, gender distribution, total cell number and subset yield were not different between patients and healthy donors. A total of 90 million to 140 million sorted cells were examined across all samples, and RNA yield correlated strongly with the number of cells per subset. The study compared the TCRB repertoires of sorted circulating CD4+ T cell subsets in recently diagnosed type 1 diabetes patients with those in matched healthy donors. Whereas all 28 donors provided naive and central memory subsets, regulatory and stem cell-like memory subsets were isolated from just 8 patients and roughly 8 healthy donors. On the study overall, not on this receptor specifically: Because the HLA sub-analyses included only small numbers of individuals, any influence of HLA type on TCRB rearrangement was left unresolved. PCR might favor shorter templates, but patient and control samples were amplified and corrected together, so any skew would affect both groups equally. Because cDNA was sequenced instead of genomic DNA, highly expressing activated cells could be over-represented, though the groups showed no difference in activation or CD3 levels. In all four CD4+ subsets, TCRB CDR3 length was moderately but significantly shorter in type 1 diabetes patients. Fewer insertions and more nucleotide deletions at VDJ recombination sites were observed in patients with type 1 diabetes, implying thymic rearrangement abnormalities. Naive, central memory and regulatory TCRB repertoires appeared more similar among patients than among healthy donors.

This clone came up a few times. Which antigen it targets is not known. No base-level quality is on record; no much larger clone is a single base apart. Inclusive of the bounding cysteine and phenylalanine, the CDR3 is 14 residues long. The kept DNA is CDR3 alone, 42 bases in frame from the first base. CDR1 and CDR2 were assigned from the germline V gene as MGHRA and YSYEKL. V lost 2 bases and J lost 5 bases; the stretch between them is 10 bases long. A single peripheral blood draw of approximately 100 mL on average was collected from each donor into heparinised tubes. Using a panel that included CD45RO, CCR7, CD25, CD127, CD95 and CD27, naive, central memory, regulatory and stem cell-like memory CD4+ T cells were sorted on a BD FACSAria II. Purity was above 95% for every sorted population. PBMCs were separated immediately by Lymphoprep density gradient centrifugation and were stained directly, without being cultured. So that batch effects would be minimized, each experiment stained and sorted samples in pairs, pairing one healthy donor with one patient.

The entire amount of isolated RNA was reverse transcribed using the High Capacity cDNA Reverse Transcription Kit, so the sequenced TCRB transcripts were expressed ones. Naive, central memory and regulatory T cell samples underwent deep immunoSEQ sequencing, averaging around 3.9 million total reads per sample. Sorted cells were lysed in RLT buffer, and RNA was extracted using DNase-treated RNeasy Micro or Mini kits according to cell number. Each cell subset was processed separately to prevent cross-contamination, with patient and healthy donor samples processed together. Using the immunoSEQ multiplex PCR, TCRB sequences were amplified from cDNA into 87-bp fragments spanning the CDR3 region. Sequencing of the amplicons was performed on the Illumina HiSeq platform. The paper's processing steps were these. PCR bias was computationally corrected using synthetic template baselines, reads within Hamming distance 2 were collapsed, and singletons that could not be merged were discarded. By aligning reads against IMGT, V, D and J genes, CDR3 length, and insertions or deletions at six rearrangement sites were assigned. Clonotype counts were normalized to sorted cell number within each subset before computing true diversity and Gini coefficients with the tcR R package. Repertoire sharing was quantified using the overlap coefficient calculated on TCRB nucleotide sequences. Out-of-frame TCRB sequences from naive cells were analyzed to stand in for the pre-selection repertoire. TCRdb took this table from immuneACCESS and kept in-frame rearrangements with V and J called. Such tables lack part of the clones; where checked against another copy, unresolved V genes explain under half of the gap, and the rest is unexplained. That table is the source of V, J and clone size, and D and trimming were worked out from the DNA. Present in this sample are approximately 240,000 clones, approximately 16% of which were seen just once. Clones ranked in the top ten supply about 0.085% of the sample.

Sequenced material: naive CD4+ T cells from blood. The meaning of the sample's cell subset or site label: true naive CD4+ T cells. The rearrangement combines TRBV4-1 with TRBJ1-5, with no D gene named confidently. The clonotype was recovered from a man aged 25 to 45 with type 1 diabetes. The CDR3 region reads CASSQRTEDQPQHF. In nucleotide form, the sequence is TGCGCCAGCAGCCAACGGACGGAGGATCAGCCCCAGCATTTT.